This T cell receptor (beta chain) stems from a study of OX40 agonist ivuxolimab in advanced cancers. On the study more broadly: An agonistic anti-OX40 (CD134) antibody, ivuxolimab, was used to treat the patients. Those enrolled were 82.7% male, with a mean age of around 55 years and ages from about 20 to 79.

V lost 2 bases, J lost 3 bases, and 13 bases lay in between. Germline V gene sequence: CDR1 SEHNR, CDR2 FQNEAQ (reference sequence). The CDR3 consists of 16 residues. The repertoire was sequenced with immunoSEQ multiplex PCR; TCRdb's copy has only in-frame clones and lacks some. The table lists roughly 41,000 clones, about 85% of them singletons. On this clone itself: Its antigen is not known.

The study, taken as a whole, reports: Mean expanded clone counts were higher in CD8+ than CD4+ T cells.

The V call is TRBV7-9, the J call TRBJ2-2; either TRBD1 or TRBD2 may supply D (5 bases each). This clonotype was sampled from an adult with an advanced solid tumor such as melanoma, head and neck, liver or kidney cancer. This sample comprised CD4+ or CD8+ T cells sorted from blood, obtained in a trial of the OX40 agonist ivuxolimab. CDR3 sequence: CASSLIRGDDTGELFF. The CDR3, as DNA: TGTGCCAGCAGCTTAATAAGAGGGGATGACACCGGGGAGCTGTTTTTT.